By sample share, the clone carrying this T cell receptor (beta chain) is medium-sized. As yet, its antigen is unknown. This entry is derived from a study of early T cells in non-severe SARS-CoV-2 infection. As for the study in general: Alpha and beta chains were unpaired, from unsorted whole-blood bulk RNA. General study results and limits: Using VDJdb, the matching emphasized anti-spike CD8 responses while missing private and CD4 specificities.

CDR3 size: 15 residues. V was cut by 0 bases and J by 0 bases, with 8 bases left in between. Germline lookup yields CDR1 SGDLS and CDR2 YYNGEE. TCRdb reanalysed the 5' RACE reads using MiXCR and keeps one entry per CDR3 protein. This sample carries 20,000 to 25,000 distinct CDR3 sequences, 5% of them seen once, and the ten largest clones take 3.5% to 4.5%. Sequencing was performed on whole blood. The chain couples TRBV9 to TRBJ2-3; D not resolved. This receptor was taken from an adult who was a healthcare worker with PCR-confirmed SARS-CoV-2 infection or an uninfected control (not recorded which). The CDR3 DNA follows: TGTGCCAGCAGCGTAGCTCTTCGGAGCACAGATACGCAGTATTTT. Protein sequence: CASSVALRSTDTQYF.